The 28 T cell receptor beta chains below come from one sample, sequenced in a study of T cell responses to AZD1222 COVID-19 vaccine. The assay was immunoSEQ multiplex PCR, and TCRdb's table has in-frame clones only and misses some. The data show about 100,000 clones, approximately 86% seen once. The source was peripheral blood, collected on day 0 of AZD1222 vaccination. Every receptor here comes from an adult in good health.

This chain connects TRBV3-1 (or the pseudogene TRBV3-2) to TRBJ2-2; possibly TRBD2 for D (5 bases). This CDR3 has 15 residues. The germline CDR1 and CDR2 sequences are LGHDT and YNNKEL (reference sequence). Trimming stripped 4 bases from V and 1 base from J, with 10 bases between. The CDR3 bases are TGTGCCAGCAGCCGTTACGGAGGGAACACCGGGGAGCTGTTTTTT. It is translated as CASSRYGGNTGELFF.

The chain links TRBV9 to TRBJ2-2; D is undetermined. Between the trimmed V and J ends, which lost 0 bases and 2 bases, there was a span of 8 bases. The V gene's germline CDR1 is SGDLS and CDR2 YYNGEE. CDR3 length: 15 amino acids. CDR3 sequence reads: CASSVEAVNTGELFF. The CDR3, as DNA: TGTGCCAGCAGCGTAGAGGCCGTTAACACCGGGGAGCTGTTTTTT.

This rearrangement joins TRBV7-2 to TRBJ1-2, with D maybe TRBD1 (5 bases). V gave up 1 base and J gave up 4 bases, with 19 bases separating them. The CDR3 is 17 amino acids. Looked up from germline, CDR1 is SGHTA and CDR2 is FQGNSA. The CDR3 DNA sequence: TGTGCCAGCAGCTTAGGGAACGGGGGAGGGTACGGCTATGGCTACACCTTC. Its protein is CASSLGNGGGYGYGYTF.

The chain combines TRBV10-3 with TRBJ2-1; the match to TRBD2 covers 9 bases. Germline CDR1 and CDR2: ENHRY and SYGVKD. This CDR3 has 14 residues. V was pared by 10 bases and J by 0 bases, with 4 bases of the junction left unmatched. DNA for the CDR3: TGTGCCACCCAGCGGGAGGCCTCCTACAATGAGCAGTTCTTC. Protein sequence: CATQREASYNEQFF.

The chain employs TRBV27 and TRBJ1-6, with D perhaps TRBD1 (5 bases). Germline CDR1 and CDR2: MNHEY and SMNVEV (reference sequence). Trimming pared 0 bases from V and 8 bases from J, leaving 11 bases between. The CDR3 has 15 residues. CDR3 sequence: CASSLSGGGYSPLHF. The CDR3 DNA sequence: TGTGCCAGCAGTTTATCGGGCGGGGGGTATTCACCCCTCCACTTT.

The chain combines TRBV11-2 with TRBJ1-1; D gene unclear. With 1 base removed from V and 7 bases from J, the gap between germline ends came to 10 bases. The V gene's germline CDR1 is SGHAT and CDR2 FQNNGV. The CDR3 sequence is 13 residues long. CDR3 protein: CASSLVPRVEAFF. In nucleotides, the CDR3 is TGTGCCAGCAGCTTAGTTCCTCGGGTTGAAGCTTTCTTT.

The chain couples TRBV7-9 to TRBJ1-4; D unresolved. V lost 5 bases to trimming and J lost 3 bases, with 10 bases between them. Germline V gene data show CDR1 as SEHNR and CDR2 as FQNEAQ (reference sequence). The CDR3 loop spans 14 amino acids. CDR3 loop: CASSPPLANEKLFF. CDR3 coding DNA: TGTGCCAGCAGCCCCCCATTGGCTAATGAAAAACTGTTTTTT. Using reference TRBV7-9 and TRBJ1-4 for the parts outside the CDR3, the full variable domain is DTGVSQNPRHKITKRGQNVTFRCDPISEHNRLYWYRQTLGQGPEFLTYFQNEAQLEKSRLLSDRFSAERPKGSFSTLEIQRTEQGDSAMYLCASSPPLANEKLFFGSGTQLSVL.

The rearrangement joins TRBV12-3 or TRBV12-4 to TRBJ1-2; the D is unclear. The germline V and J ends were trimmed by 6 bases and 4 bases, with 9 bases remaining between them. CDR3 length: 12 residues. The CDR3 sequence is CASSRQAYGYTF. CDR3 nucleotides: TGTGCCAGCAGCCGCCAGGCCTATGGCTACACCTTC.

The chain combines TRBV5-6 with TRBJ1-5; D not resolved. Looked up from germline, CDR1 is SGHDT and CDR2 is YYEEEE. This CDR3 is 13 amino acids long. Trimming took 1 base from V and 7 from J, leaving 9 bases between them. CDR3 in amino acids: CASSLNGWQPQHF. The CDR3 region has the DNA TGTGCCAGCAGCTTGAACGGGTGGCAGCCCCAGCATTTT.

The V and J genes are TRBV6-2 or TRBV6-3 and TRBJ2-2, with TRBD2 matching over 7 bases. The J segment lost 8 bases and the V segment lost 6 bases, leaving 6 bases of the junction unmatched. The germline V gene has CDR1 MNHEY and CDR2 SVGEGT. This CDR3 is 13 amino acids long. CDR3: CASSSPGGGELFF. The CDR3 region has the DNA TGTGCCAGCAGCTCTCCGGGAGGTGGGGAGCTGTTTTTT.

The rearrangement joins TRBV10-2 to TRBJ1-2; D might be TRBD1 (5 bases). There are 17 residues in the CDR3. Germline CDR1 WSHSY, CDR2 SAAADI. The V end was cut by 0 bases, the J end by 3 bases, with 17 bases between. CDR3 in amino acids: CASSESVITRAYYGYTF. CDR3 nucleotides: TGCGCCAGCAGTGAGTCCGTAATCACCAGGGCTTACTATGGCTACACCTTC.

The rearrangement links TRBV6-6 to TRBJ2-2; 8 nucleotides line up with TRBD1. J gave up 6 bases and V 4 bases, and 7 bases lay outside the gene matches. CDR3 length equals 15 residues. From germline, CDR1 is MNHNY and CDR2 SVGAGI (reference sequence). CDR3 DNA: TGTGCCAGCAGTTCCGACAGGGGCCCCGCCGGGGAGCTGTTTTTT. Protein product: CASSSDRGPAGELFF.

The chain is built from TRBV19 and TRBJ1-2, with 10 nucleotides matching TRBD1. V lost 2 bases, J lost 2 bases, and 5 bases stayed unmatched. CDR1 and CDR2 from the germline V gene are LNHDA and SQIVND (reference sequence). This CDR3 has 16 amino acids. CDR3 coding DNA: TGTGCCAGTAGTATATCCGGGACAGGGGTCAACTATGGCTACACCTTC. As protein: CASSISGTGVNYGYTF.

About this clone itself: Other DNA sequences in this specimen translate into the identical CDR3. The CDR3, as DNA: TGCGCCAGCAGCTTGGGTAGGGGAGATGGCTACACCTTC. Encoded protein: CASSLGRGDGYTF. The chain carries TRBV5-1 and TRBJ1-2; TRBD1 is a possible D gene (5 bases). This CDR3 comprises 13 residues. V was pared by 0 bases and J by 6 bases, with 9 bases between. The V gene's germline CDR1 is SGHRS and CDR2 YFSETQ.

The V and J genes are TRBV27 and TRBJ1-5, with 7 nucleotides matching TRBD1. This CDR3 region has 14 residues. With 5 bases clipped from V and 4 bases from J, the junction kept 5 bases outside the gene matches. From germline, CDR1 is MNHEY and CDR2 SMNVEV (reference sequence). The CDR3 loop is CASSPWTGNQPQHF. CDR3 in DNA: TGTGCCAGCAGTCCTTGGACAGGTAATCAGCCCCAGCATTTT.

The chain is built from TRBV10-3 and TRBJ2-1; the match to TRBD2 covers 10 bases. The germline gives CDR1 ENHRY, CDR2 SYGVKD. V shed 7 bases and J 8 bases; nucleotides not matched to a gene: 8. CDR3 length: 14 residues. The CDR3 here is CAIMGTSDRHEQFF. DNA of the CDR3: TGTGCCATCATGGGGACTAGCGACCGCCATGAGCAGTTCTTC.

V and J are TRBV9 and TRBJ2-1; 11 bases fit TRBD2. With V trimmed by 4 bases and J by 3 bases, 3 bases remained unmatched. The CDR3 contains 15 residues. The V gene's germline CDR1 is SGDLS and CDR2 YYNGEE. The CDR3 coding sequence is TGTGCCAGCAGCCTCGGGACTAGCGGCTACAATGAGCAGTTCTTC. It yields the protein CASSLGTSGYNEQFF.

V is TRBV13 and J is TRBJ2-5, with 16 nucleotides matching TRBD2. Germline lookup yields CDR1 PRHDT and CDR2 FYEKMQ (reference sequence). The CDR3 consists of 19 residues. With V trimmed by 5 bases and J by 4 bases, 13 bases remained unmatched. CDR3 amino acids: CASSEGTSGRARFGETQYF. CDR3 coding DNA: TGTGCCAGCAGCGAGGGGACTAGCGGGAGGGCCCGCTTCGGAGAGACCCAGTACTTC. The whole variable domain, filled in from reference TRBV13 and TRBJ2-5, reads AAGVIQSPRHLIKEKRETATLKCYPIPRHDTVYWYQQGPGQDPQFLISFYEKMQSDKGSIPDRFSAQQFSDYHSELNMSSLELGDSALYFCASSEGTSGRARFGETQYFGPGTRLLVL.

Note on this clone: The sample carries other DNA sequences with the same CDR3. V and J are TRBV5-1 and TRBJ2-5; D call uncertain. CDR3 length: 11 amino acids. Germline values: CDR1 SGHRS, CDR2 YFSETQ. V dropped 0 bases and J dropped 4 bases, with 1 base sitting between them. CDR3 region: CASSLAETQYF. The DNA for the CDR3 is TGCGCCAGCAGCTTGGCAGAGACCCAGTACTTC.

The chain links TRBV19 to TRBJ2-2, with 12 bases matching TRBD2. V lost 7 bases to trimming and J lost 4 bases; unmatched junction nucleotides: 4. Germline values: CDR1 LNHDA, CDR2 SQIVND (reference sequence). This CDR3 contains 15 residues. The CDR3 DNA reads TGTGCCAGTATGATGACTAGCGGGAGCACCGGGGAGCTGTTTTTT. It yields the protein CASMMTSGSTGELFF.

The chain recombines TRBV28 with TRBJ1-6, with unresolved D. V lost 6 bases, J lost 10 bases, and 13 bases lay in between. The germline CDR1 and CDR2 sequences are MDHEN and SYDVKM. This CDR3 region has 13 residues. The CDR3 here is CASRTARSSPLHF. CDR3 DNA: TGTGCCAGCAGGACCGCTAGGAGCTCACCCCTCCACTTT.

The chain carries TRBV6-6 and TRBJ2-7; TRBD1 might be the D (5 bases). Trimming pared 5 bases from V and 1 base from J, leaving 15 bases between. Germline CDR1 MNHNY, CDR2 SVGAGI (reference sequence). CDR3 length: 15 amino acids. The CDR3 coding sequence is TGTGCCAGCAGTAGACAGTTAGACTCATCCTACGAGCAGTACTTC. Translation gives CASSRQLDSSYEQYF.

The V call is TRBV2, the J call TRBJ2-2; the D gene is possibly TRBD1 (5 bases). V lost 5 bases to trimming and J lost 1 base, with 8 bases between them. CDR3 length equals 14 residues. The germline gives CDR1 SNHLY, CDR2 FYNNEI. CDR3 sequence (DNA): TGTGCCAGCAGTTCAGGGTTGAACACCGGGGAGCTGTTTTTT. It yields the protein CASSSGLNTGELFF.

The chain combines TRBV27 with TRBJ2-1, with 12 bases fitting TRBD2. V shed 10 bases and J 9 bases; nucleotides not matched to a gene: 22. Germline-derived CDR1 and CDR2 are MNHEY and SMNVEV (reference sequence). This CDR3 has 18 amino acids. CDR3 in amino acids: CATYPRSARALAGGEQFF. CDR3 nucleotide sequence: TGTGCCACCTACCCCCGGTCGGCCCGGGCACTAGCGGGAGGTGAGCAGTTCTTC.

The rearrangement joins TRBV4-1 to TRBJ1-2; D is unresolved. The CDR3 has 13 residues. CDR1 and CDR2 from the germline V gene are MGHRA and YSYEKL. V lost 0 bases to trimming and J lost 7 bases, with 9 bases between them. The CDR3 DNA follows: TGCGCCAGCAGCCAAGATTCAACCCTTGGCTACACCTTC. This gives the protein CASSQDSTLGYTF.

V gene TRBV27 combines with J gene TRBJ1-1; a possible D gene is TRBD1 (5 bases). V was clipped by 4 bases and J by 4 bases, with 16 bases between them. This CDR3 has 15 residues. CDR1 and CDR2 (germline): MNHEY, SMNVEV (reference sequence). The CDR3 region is CASSSPGHWVTEAFF. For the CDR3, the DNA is TGTGCCAGCAGTTCCCCAGGGCACTGGGTCACTGAAGCTTTCTTT.

CDR3 sequence reads: CSVRAGGPPYNEQFF. The DNA for the CDR3 is TGCAGCGTTAGGGCGGGAGGACCCCCTTACAATGAGCAGTTCTTC. The V call is TRBV29-1, the J call TRBJ2-1, with 8 bases aligning to TRBD2. The germline V gene has CDR1 SQVTM and CDR2 ANQGSEA. The CDR3 extends over 15 amino acids. Unmatched junction bases numbered 10, after V lost 5 bases and J lost 4 bases.

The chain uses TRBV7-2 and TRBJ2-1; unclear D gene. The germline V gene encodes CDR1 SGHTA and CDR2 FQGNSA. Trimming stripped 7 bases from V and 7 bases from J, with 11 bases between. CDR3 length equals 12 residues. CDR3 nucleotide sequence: TGTGCCAGCACCCCCTACTTGAATGAGCAGTTCTTC. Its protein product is CASTPYLNEQFF.